This T cell receptor (beta chain) derives from a study of T-cell memory formation after mild COVID-19. Background on the study: Largely, TCR clusters stayed within a single donor.

Germline V gene data show CDR1 as SGHTA and CDR2 as FQGNSA. This CDR3 spans 13 amino acids. Study-level points and caveats: Contracting CD4+ clones lay largely in CM and EM, with CD8+ ones residing in EMRA. Memory sampled before infection contained some responding clones, suggesting cross-reactive memory joined.

This clonotype was seen a handful of times. No antigen is known for it. The junction differs from germline at one of its ends, possibly a read error. TCRdb redid the calling of the 5' RACE reads with MiXCR, one entry per CDR3 protein. The sample includes 350,000 to 450,000 distinct CDR3 sequences, about 24% seen only once; the top ten take 8.5% to 9%. Sequencing was done on a sample of PBMCs or a T cell subset sorted from them (not recorded which). This receptor was identified in an adult woman who had mild COVID-19 (a few samples of this study predate the infection). Cell type and time point are not known. V is TRBV7-2 and J is TRBJ2-3, with 14 positions matching TRBD2. Here the CDR3 reads CASSKGTSGSVRF. The CDR3 nucleotides read TGTGCCAGCTCGAAAGGGACTAGCGGGAGTGTGAGATTT.